This is a list of T cell receptor beta chains from one sample in a study of blood T cells in healthy people across ages. TCRdb analysed the 5' RACE reads with MiXCR anew, one entry per CDR3 protein. The table has 1.5 million to 2 million distinct CDR3 sequences, 34% seen once. The sequenced material came from blood. Receptors were obtained from a woman younger than 45 in good health. The CDR3 runs from the conserved cysteine through the conserved F or W. The D gene is left open where the match is weak. A row's size may be missing; if present it is once, few, many or a size class.

few	NA	TRBJ1-2	TRBV9	CASSGPNYGYTF	TGTGCCAGCAGCGGTCCTAACTATGGCTACACCTTC
NA	NA	TRBJ2-5	TRBV6-5	CASRLYNEQYF	TGTGCCAGTAGGCTCTACAATGAGCAGTACTTC
few	NA	TRBJ1-2	TRBV12-3/TRBV12-4	CASSPSPASNYGYTF	TGTGCCAGCAGCCCCAGTCCGGCCAGTAACTATGGCTACACCTTC
few	TRBD2	TRBJ2-3	TRBV20-1	CSAALAGGKDTQYF	TGCAGTGCTGCCCTAGCGGGGGGGAAGGATACGCAGTATTTT
many	TRBD2	TRBJ2-7	TRBV29-1	CSATPTSGSSYEQYF	TGCAGCGCGACACCGACTAGCGGGTCATCCTACGAGCAGTACTTC
NA	TRBD2	TRBJ2-3	TRBV27	CASSPRTSGGPTQYF	TGTGCCAGCAGTCCACGGACTAGCGGGGGCCCTACGCAGTATTTT
few	NA	TRBJ1-5	TRBV5-1	CASSLGPTGSNQPQHF	TGCGCCAGCAGCTTGGGACCGACCGGGAGCAATCAGCCCCAGCATTTT
NA	TRBD2	TRBJ2-7	TRBV12-3/TRBV12-4	CASTTTGPGREEQDF	TGTGCCAGCACTACGACAGGCCCCGGGAGGGAGGAGCAGGACTTC
few	TRBD2	TRBJ2-7	TRBV4-1	CASSHVPSGSPLYEQYF	TGCGCCAGCAGTCACGTTCCTAGCGGGAGCCCGCTCTACGAGCAGTACTTC
few	NA	TRBJ2-4	TRBV12-1	CASSFAHDTSFKNIQYF	TGTGCCAGCAGCTTTGCGCACGACACAAGCTTCAAAAACATTCAGTACTTC
NA	TRBD2	TRBJ2-3	TRBV20-1	CSAPGTSGGAGYTDTQYF	TGCAGTGCTCCTGGGACTAGCGGGGGGGCAGGATACACAGATACGCAGTATTTT
many	NA	TRBJ2-1	TRBV5-1	CASSGTGNEQFF	TGTGCCAGCAGCGGGACAGGCAATGAGCAGTTCTTC
NA	TRBD1	TRBJ2-7	TRBV5-8	CASSFSGTGLFYEQYF	TGTGCCAGCAGCTTCTCCGGGACAGGGCTCTTTTACGAGCAGTACTTC
NA	NA	TRBJ2-7	TRBV7-6	CASSLEANTQYF	TGTGCCAGCAGCTTAGAGGCAAATACCCAGTACTTC
few	NA	TRBJ2-7	TRBV6-1	CASSEGIYEQYF	TGTGCCAGCAGTGAGGGGATCTACGAGCAGTACTTC
NA	NA	TRBJ2-3	TRBV27	CASSYREWTDTQYF	TGTGCCAGCAGTTACAGGGAATGGACAGATACGCAGTATTTT
NA	NA	TRBJ2-2	TRBV29-1	CSVEKGRGAGNTGELFF	TGCAGCGTTGAAAAAGGGAGAGGAGCGGGCAACACCGGGGAGCTGTTTTTT
few	TRBD1	TRBJ1-5	TRBV4-1	CASSQFTGGGGMASNQPQHF	TGCGCCAGCAGCCAATTTACAGGGGGAGGAGGAATGGCGAGCAATCAGCCCCAGCATTTT
few	NA	TRBJ2-7	TRBV13	CAGSLGPSYEQYF	TGTGCCGGCAGCTTGGGGCCCTCCTACGAGCAGTACTTC
NA	NA	TRBJ1-6	TRBV7-2	CASSLVAGNSPLHF	TGTGCCAGCAGCTTAGTGGCAGGGAATTCACCCCTCCACTTT
NA	NA	TRBJ1-1	TRBV10-1	CASSATDVNTEAFF	TGCGCCAGCAGTGCGACAGACGTGAACACTGAAGCTTTCTTT
few	NA	TRBJ2-7	TRBV12-3/TRBV12-4	CASSLVFGGPSYEQYF	TGTGCCAGCAGTTTAGTGTTCGGGGGCCCGTCCTACGAGCAGTACTTC
few	TRBD2	TRBJ2-5	TRBV4-2	CASSQDWTSGTLQETQYF	TGTGCCAGCAGCCAAGATTGGACTAGCGGAACTCTCCAAGAGACCCAGTACTTC
NA	NA	TRBJ2-5	TRBV20-1	CSADAPFGQETQYF	TGCAGTGCTGATGCCCCGTTTGGGCAAGAGACCCAGTACTTC
NA	TRBD2	TRBJ2-2	TRBV4-2	CASSQEEASGRGELFF	TGTGCCAGCAGCCAAGAAGAAGCTAGCGGGAGAGGGGAGCTGTTTTTT
NA	NA	TRBJ2-5	TRBV4-2	CASSPFETSQHQETQYF	TGTGCCAGCAGCCCATTCGAAACTTCCCAACACCAAGAGACCCAGTACTTC
NA	NA	TRBJ1-6	TRBV19	CASNWQNNSPLHF	TGTGCCAGTAATTGGCAGAATAATTCACCCCTCCACTTT
once	TRBD2	TRBJ2-3	TRBV3-1	CASSQMREADTQYF	TGTGCCAGCAGCCAAATGCGGGAGGCAGATACGCAGTATTTT
once	TRBD2	TRBJ2-1	TRBV29-1	CSVVPSGGGRRNERFF	TGCAGCGTTGTCCCTAGCGGGGGGGGTCGGAGGAATGAGCGGTTCTTC
few	TRBD1	TRBJ1-5	TRBV24-1	CATSDLSGQGSINQPQHF	TGTGCCACCAGTGATCTAAGCGGACAGGGTAGCATAAATCAGCCCCAGCATTTT
few	NA	TRBJ2-5	TRBV5-1	CASSLGLSSGLETQYF	TGCGCCAGCAGCTTGGGTCTATCCTCGGGCCTAGAGACCCAGTACTTC
few	NA	TRBJ2-3	TRBV27	CASRHTDTQYF	TGTGCCAGCAGACACACAGATACGCAGTATTTT
few	NA	TRBJ2-3	TRBV20-1	CSAPEGGGTQYF	TGCAGTGCCCCAGAGGGAGGAGGTACGCAGTATTTT
NA	NA	TRBJ2-3	TRBV5-1	CASSPSQGRADTQYF	TGCGCCAGCAGCCCTTCCCAGGGTCGGGCAGATACGCAGTATTTT
few	TRBD2	TRBJ2-7	TRBV4-1	CASSQERTSGGYEQYF	TGCGCCAGCAGCCAAGAACGGACTAGCGGGGGCTACGAGCAGTACTTC
many	NA	TRBJ2-5	TRBV12-3/TRBV12-4	CASTRLRHETQYF	TGTGCCAGCACCCGGTTAAGGCACGAGACCCAGTACTTC
few	NA	TRBJ1-1	TRBV11-2	CASSLEPVVIEAFF	TGTGCCAGCAGCTTAGAACCCGTAGTGATTGAAGCTTTCTTT
once	NA	TRBJ1-1	TRBV20-1	CSARQQLNTEAFF	TGCAGTGCTAGACAGCAGTTGAACACTGAAGCTTTCTTT
NA	NA	TRBJ1-5	TRBV20-1	CSASMAESNQPQHF	TGCAGTGCTAGTATGGCCGAGAGCAATCAGCCCCAGCATTTT
few	NA	TRBJ1-1	TRBV10-3	CAISKPGETTEAFF	TGTGCCATCAGTAAGCCAGGGGAAACCACTGAAGCTTTCTTT
few	TRBD2	TRBJ2-3	TRBV12-3/TRBV12-4	CASRRLASTQYF	TGTGCCAGCAGGCGACTAGCCTCTACGCAGTATTTT
few	NA	TRBJ2-5	TRBV20-1	CSAGAGTTQETQYF	TGCAGTGCGGGGGCGGGGACTACCCAAGAGACCCAGTACTTC
few	TRBD2	TRBJ2-1	TRBV5-1	CASSLRTSEGNEQFF	TGCGCCAGCAGCTTAAGGACTAGTGAGGGCAATGAGCAGTTCTTC
many	TRBD1	TRBJ2-7	TRBV7-6	CASSRTGGGYEQYF	TGTGCCAGCAGTCGGACAGGGGGCGGGTACGAGCAGTACTTC
NA	TRBD2	TRBJ2-1	TRBV28	CASTRTSGLYNEQFF	TGTGCCAGCACCCGGACTAGCGGTCTCTACAATGAGCAGTTCTTC
NA	NA	TRBJ2-7	TRBV6-2/TRBV6-3	CASSHPDVEQYF	TGTGCCAGCAGCCACCCTGATGTCGAGCAGTACTTC
NA	TRBD1	TRBJ2-3	TRBV27	CASRGQGPGGDTQYF	TGTGCCAGCAGGGGACAGGGTCCGGGGGGAGATACGCAGTATTTT
NA	NA	TRBJ1-4	TRBV5-1	CASSSHGSTGPTNEKLFF	TGCGCCAGCAGCTCCCATGGGTCAACAGGACCAACCAATGAAAAACTGTTTTTT